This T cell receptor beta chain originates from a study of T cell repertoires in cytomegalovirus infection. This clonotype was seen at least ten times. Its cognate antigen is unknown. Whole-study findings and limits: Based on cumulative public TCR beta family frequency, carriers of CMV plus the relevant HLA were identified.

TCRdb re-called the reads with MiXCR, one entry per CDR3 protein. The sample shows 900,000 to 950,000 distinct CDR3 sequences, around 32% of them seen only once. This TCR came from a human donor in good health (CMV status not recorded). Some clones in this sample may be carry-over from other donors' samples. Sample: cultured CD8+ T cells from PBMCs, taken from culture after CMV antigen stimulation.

Here the CDR3 reads CASSLSRGGTGTDTQYF. Here the CDR3 DNA reads TGTGCCAGCAGCTTATCACGGGGGGGGACTGGCACAGATACGCAGTATTTT. The chain combines TRBV7-3 with TRBJ2-3; TRBD2 aligns across 8 bases. CDR3 length equals 17 residues. Germline V gene data show CDR1 as SGHTA and CDR2 as FQGTGA. V dropped 2 bases and J dropped 1; count of bases not matched to a gene: 8.